Below, 19 T cell receptor beta chains from the same sample are listed, as sequenced in a study of monozygotic twins with inflammatory bowel disease. TCRdb re-called the 5' RACE reads and gives one entry per CDR3 protein, without DNA. This sample's clone table lists 150,000 or so distinct CDR3 sequences. The specimen was blood. The receptors come from a human donor with ulcerative colitis or Crohn's disease, or a healthy co-twin of an affected twin (not recorded which).

The chain couples TRBV7-2 to TRBJ2-7; TCRdb reports TRBD1, a call that lacks DNA to check it against. Germline V lookup: CDR1 SGHTA, CDR2 FQGNSA. The CDR3 runs 13 residues. The CDR3 reads CASRGEISYEQYF.

The chain joins TRBV7-2 to TRBJ2-7; no DNA is available, so the TRBD2 call from TCRdb remains unchecked. CDR1 SGHTA and CDR2 FQGNSA come from the germline V gene. The CDR3 covers 15 residues. The CDR3 sequence: CASRLGRGLTYEQYF. Filled out from reference TRBV7-2 and TRBJ2-7, the complete variable domain reads GAGVSQSPSNKVTEKGKDVELRCDPISGHTALYWYRQSLGQGLEFLIYFQGNSAPDKSGLPSDRFSAERTGGSVSTLTIQRTQQEDSAVYLCASRLGRGLTYEQYFGPGTRLTVT.

The V and J genes are TRBV5-8 and TRBJ2-3; the TCRdb call, TRBD2, lacks DNA for checking. The CDR3 is 16 amino acids. Germline V gene data show CDR1 as SGHTS and CDR2 as YDEGEE. The CDR3 protein is CASSLAGDFFTDTQYF.

The CDR3 spells CASSRSSGLYNEQFF. The chain has TRBV7-9 and TRBJ2-1; TCRdb outputs TRBD2, but without DNA this stays unchecked. Germline V gene sequence: CDR1 SEHNR, CDR2 FQNEAQ (reference sequence). The CDR3 covers 15 residues.

The chain couples TRBV11-1 to TRBJ2-6; TCRdb reports TRBD2, a call that lacks DNA to check it against. This CDR3 region has 18 residues. Germline V gene sequence: CDR1 SGHAT, CDR2 FQDESV (reference sequence). The CDR3 spells CASSLQISTSTGANVLTF.

The V gene is TRBV7-3, the J gene TRBJ2-3; the TCRdb call, TRBD2, lacks DNA for checking. The CDR3 is 16 amino acids. Germline CDR1 reads SGHTA; CDR2 reads FQGTGA. The CDR3 reads CASSSTGGLDTDTQYF.

The chain carries TRBV28 and TRBJ1-5. The CDR3 covers 19 residues. The germline gives CDR1 MDHEN, CDR2 SYDVKM. The CDR3 is CASSFSLRSGAHSNQPQHF. Full variable domain (outside the CDR3, taken from reference TRBV28 and TRBJ1-5): DVKVTQSSRYLVKRTGEKVFLECVQDMDHENMFWYRQDPGLGLRLIYFSYDVKMKEKGDIPEGYSVSREKKERFSLILESASTNQTSMYLCASSFSLRSGAHSNQPQHFGDGTRLSIL.

The V and J genes are TRBV6-5 and TRBJ1-3; TCRdb names TRBD1, which stays unverified in the absence of DNA. In germline, CDR1 is MNHEY, CDR2 SVGAGI. This CDR3 spans 15 amino acids. The CDR3 loop reads CASSSTPGLGNTIYF.

The rearrangement uses TRBV20-1 and TRBJ1-5; TCRdb's D call of TRBD1 is untestable without DNA. The CDR3 sequence is 13 residues long. Germline CDR1 is DFQATT and CDR2 is SNEGSKA (reference sequence). CDR3 region: CSASPGYNQPQHF.

The chain links TRBV3-1 to TRBJ2-2; TCRdb picks TRBD1, but there is no DNA to check that call. Germline V CDR1 and CDR2: LGHDT, YNNKEL (reference sequence). This CDR3 has 16 amino acids. The CDR3: CASSQLPAGGFGELFF.

The rearrangement joins TRBV15 to TRBJ2-5. This CDR3 comprises 16 residues. Germline-derived CDR1 and CDR2 are LNHNV and YYDKDF (reference sequence). The CDR3 spells CATSREYKGDQETQYF.

This rearrangement joins TRBV29-1 to TRBJ2-2; TCRdb indicates TRBD2, and absent DNA this call remains unverified. Germline CDR1 and CDR2: SQVTM and ANQGSEA. The CDR3 is made up of 17 amino acids. CDR3 sequence: CSVGTSGSAANTGELFF.

This chain links TRBV7-6 with TRBJ1-5; TCRdb proposes TRBD1, but this gene call is untestable without DNA. CDR1 and CDR2 (germline): SGHVS, FNYEAQ. The CDR3 length is 16 residues. Here the CDR3 reads CASSLEAGGSNQPQHF.

The V gene is TRBV24-1, the J gene TRBJ2-1; TCRdb gives TRBD1 as the D gene, but with no DNA this cannot be confirmed. CDR3 length: 14 residues. Germline V gene sequence: CDR1 KGHDR, CDR2 SFDVKD. CDR3 sequence reads: CATSGDRGHNEQFF.

The J gene is TRBJ2-4, the V gene TRBV7-2. The CDR3 contains 11 residues. Germline CDR1 and CDR2: SGHTA and FQGNSA. CDR3 sequence: CASSPENIQYF.

The gene calls are TRBV5-1 and TRBJ2-5. CDR1 is SGHRS and CDR2 is YFSETQ in the germline V gene. There are 13 residues in the CDR3. The CDR3 sequence: CASSLVAAETQYF.

The chain uses TRBV6-2 or TRBV6-3 and TRBJ2-7; TCRdb names TRBD1, which stays unverified in the absence of DNA. The CDR3 is 14 amino acids. Per the germline V gene, CDR1 is MNHEY and CDR2 is SVGEGT. The CDR3: CASTGAGTVTEQYF.

V gene TRBV27 combines with J gene TRBJ2-3; TCRdb indicates TRBD1, and absent DNA this call remains unverified. Germline CDR1 reads MNHEY; CDR2 reads SMNVEV (reference sequence). The CDR3 runs 14 residues. CDR3 residues: CASSLWGLTDTQYF.

The chain uses TRBV5-1 and TRBJ2-7; without DNA, the TCRdb call of TRBD2 cannot be checked. The CDR3 is made up of 15 amino acids. CDR1 is SGHRS, CDR2 YFSETQ, per germline. This CDR3 is CASTEGLAGPGEQYF.